This record concerns one TCR beta chain sequence. The target antigen is unknown. This record comes from a study of T-cell memory formation after mild COVID-19. The germline V gene encodes CDR1 SGHKS and CDR2 YYEKEE (reference sequence). The CDR3 runs to 14 residues. V gave up 4 bases and J gave up 4 bases; unmatched junction bases: 5. After 5'RACE with constant-segment primers, TCR alpha and TCR beta cDNA libraries carrying sample barcodes and UMIs were obtained. Via MiXCR, TCRdb re-called the 5' RACE reads, giving one row per CDR3 protein. The sample holds 140,000 or so distinct CDR3 sequences, 11% to 15% seen once. Study-wide results and caveats: Clones contracting across day 15 to 85 had a balanced CD4/CD8 profile; later expanding clones leaned CD4+.

Sequenced material: PBMCs or a T cell subset sorted from them (not recorded which). The clonotype was recovered from an adult woman who had mild COVID-19 (a few samples of this study predate the infection). Cell type and time point are not known. This chain uses TRBV5-5 with TRBJ1-1; 9 bases are a match to TRBD1. DNA for the CDR3: TGTGCCAGCAGCGAGGGACAGGGAAGCACTGAAGCTTTCTTT. This encodes CASSEGQGSTEAFF.